This T cell receptor beta chain came from a study of shared T cell receptors in the human thymus. The CDR3 consists of 14 residues. Germline lookup yields CDR1 MNHEY and CDR2 SMNVEV (reference sequence). Losses at the gene ends were 8 bases for V and 4 bases for J; bases not matched to a gene: 8. Clones were read by immunoSEQ multiplex PCR, and TCRdb kept only the in-frame ones, dropping some. The sample has hundreds of thousands of clones, approximately 87% seen once; the top ten hold 0.009% to 0.0095%. These records were also assigned to another study, of human thymus T cells. In that study: Among the donors, all were healthy Finnish infants having corrective surgery for congenital heart defects. From resections taken during corrective heart surgery, the thymus tissue was obtained. Blood and thymic repertoires both appeared biased in V and J gene usage. What related research reported was that thymic repertoires overlapped highly among unrelated individuals.

Sequencing used thymocytes. The chain employs TRBV27 and TRBJ2-5, with 9 bases matching TRBD1. This TCR came from a boy in the first two years of life with a congenital heart defect. DNA for the CDR3: TGTGCCAGCTCGGGACAGGGAAGGCGAGAGACCCAGTACTTC. Protein product: CASSGQGRRETQYF.